The 5 T cell receptor beta chains below all came from one sample that was sequenced in a study of regulatory and conventional T cells in RAG deficiency. Blood CD4+ CD25-high CD127-low regulatory T cells supplied the genomic DNA template. Generated by immunoSEQ multiplex PCR, the TCRdb table keeps only in-frame clones and is missing some. The sample holds 20,000 or so clones; approximately 88% are singletons and the top ten take almost 1.5%. These data are also associated with another study on regulatory T cells. From that second work: The PCR used 52 TRBV and 13 TRBJ primers.

The sequencing sample was made of Tregs sorted from blood. Receptors originate from a human donor in good health.

The chain has TRBV30 and TRBJ1-2; the D gene is possibly TRBD1 (5 bases). Germline V CDR1 and CDR2: GTSNPN, SVGIG (reference sequence). Deletions cut 3 bases from V and 1 base from J, with 15 bases between. There are 15 residues in the CDR3. For the CDR3, the DNA is TGTGCCTGGAGGGGGGGACGGCAAATTAACTATGGCTACACCTTC. It specifies CAWRGGRQINYGYTF.

CDR3 loop: CASSEFGQNTEAFF. The CDR3 region has the DNA TGTGCCAGCAGTGAATTTGGGCAGAACACTGAAGCTTTCTTT. The V gene is TRBV6-1, the J gene TRBJ1-1; unclear D gene. V gave up 2 bases and J gave up 1 base, with 8 bases separating them. The CDR3 is 14 amino acids. CDR1 is MNHNS, CDR2 SASEGT, per germline.

The chain combines TRBV6-1 with TRBJ1-2; no clear D. In germline, CDR1 is MNHNS, CDR2 SASEGT. CDR3 size: 13 residues. V lost 11 bases and J lost 4, with 17 bases in between. The CDR3 region is CAGLQNAGYGYTF. In DNA, the CDR3 is TGTGCCGGACTCCAGAACGCGGGCTATGGCTACACCTTC.

The chain links TRBV6-5 to TRBJ2-7, with TRBD2 matching 7 bases. This CDR3 is 13 amino acids long. J was trimmed by 4 bases and V by 7 bases; bases with no gene match: 7. Germline loops: CDR1 MNHEY, CDR2 SVGAGI. The CDR3 sequence is CASTKTGGYEQYF. As DNA, the CDR3 is TGTGCCAGCACCAAGACGGGGGGATACGAGCAGTACTTC.

The chain employs TRBV11-2 and TRBJ2-1, with D perhaps matching TRBD1 or TRBD2 (5 bases each). Germline V lookup: CDR1 SGHAT, CDR2 FQNNGV. V lost 6 bases to trimming and J lost 6 bases, with 15 bases between them. The CDR3 totals 14 residues. The DNA of the CDR3 is TGTGCCAGCAGTTCCGGGACCATCATCAATGAGCAGTTCTTC. Its translation: CASSSGTIINEQFF.